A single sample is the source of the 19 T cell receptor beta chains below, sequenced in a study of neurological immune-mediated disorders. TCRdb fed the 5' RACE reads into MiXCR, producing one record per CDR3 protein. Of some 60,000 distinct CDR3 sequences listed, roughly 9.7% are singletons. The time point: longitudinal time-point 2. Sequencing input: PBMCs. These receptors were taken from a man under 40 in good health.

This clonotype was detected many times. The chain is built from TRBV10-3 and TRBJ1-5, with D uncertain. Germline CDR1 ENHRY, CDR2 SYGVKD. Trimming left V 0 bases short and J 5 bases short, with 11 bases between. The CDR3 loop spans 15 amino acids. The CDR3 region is CAISESNGRYQPQHF. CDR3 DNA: TGTGCCATCAGTGAGTCGAACGGGCGGTATCAGCCCCAGCATTTT.

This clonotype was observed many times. The CDR3 protein is CASSPTGTAQETQYF. The CDR3 DNA sequence: TGTGCCAGCTCACCAACCGGGACAGCACAAGAGACCCAGTACTTC. The chain couples TRBV18 to TRBJ2-5; 7 bases agree with TRBD1. V trimming: 2 bases; J trimming: 2 bases; junction bases outside the gene matches: 5. CDR1 KGHSH and CDR2 LQKENI come from the germline V gene. This CDR3 comprises 15 residues. Looking up the rest from reference TRBV18 and TRBJ2-5 gives the full variable domain: NAGVMQNPRHLVRRRGQEARLRCSPMKGHSHVYWYRQLPEEGLKFMVYLQKENIIDESGMPKERFSAEFPKEGPSILRIQQVVRGDSAAYFCASSPTGTAQETQYFGPGTRLLVL.

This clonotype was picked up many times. Here the CDR3 DNA reads TGTGCCAGCAGCTTAAATTGGGGAGAGACCCAGTACTTC. It specifies CASSLNWGETQYF. The rearrangement joins TRBV7-3 to TRBJ2-5; D not certain. This CDR3 is built from 13 residues. The V end lost 1 base, the J end lost 4 bases, and 7 bases lay between the germline ends. Germline-derived CDR1 and CDR2 are SGHTA and FQGTGA.

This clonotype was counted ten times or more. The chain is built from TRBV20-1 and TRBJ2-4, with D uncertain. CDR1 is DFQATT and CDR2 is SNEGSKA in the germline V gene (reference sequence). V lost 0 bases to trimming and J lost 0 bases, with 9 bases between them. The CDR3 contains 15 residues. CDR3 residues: CSARDGVLAKNIQYF. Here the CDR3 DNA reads TGCAGTGCTAGAGATGGGGTCCTAGCCAAAAACATTCAGTACTTC.

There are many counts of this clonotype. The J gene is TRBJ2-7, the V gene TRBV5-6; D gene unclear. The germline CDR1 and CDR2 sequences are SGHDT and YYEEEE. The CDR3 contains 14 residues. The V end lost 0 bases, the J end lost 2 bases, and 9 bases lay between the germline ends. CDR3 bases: TGTGCCAGCAGCTTGGACCTTCCTCCCTACGAGCAGTACTTC. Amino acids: CASSLDLPPYEQYF.

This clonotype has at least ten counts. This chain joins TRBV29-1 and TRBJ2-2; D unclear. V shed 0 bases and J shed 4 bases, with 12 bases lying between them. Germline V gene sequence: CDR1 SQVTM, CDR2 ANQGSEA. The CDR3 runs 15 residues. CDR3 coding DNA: TGCAGCGTTGAAGATCGGGCAGGCGGCACCGGGGAGCTGTTTTTT. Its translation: CSVEDRAGGTGELFF.

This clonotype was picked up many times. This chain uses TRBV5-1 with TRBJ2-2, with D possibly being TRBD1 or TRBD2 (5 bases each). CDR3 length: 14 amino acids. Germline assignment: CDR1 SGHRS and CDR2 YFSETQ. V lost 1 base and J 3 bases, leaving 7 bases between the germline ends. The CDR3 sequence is CASSLLGDTGELFF. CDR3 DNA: TGCGCCAGCAGCTTGTTGGGGGACACCGGGGAGCTGTTTTTT.

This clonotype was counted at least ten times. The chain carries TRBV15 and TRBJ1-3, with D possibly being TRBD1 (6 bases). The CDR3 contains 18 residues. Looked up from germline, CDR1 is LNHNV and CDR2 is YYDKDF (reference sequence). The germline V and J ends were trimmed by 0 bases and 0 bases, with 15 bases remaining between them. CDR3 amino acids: CATSREIRTGNSGNTIYF. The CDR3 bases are TGTGCCACCAGCAGAGAGATCCGAACAGGGAACTCTGGAAACACCATATATTTT.

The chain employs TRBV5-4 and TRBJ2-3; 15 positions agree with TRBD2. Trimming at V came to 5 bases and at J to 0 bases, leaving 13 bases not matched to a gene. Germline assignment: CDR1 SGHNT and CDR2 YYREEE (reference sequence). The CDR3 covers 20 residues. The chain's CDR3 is CASRTDLGLAGGISTDTQYF. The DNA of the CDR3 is TGTGCCAGCAGAACGGACCTAGGACTAGCGGGAGGGATCAGCACAGATACGCAGTATTTT.

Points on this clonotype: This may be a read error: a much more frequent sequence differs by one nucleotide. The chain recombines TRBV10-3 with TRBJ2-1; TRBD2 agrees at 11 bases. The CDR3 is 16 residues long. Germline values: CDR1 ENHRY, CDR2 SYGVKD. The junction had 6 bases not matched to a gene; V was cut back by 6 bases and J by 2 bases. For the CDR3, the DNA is TGTGCCATCAGCGGGGGACTAGCGGAGCCCTACAATGAGCAGTTCTTC. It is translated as CAISGGLAEPYNEQFF.

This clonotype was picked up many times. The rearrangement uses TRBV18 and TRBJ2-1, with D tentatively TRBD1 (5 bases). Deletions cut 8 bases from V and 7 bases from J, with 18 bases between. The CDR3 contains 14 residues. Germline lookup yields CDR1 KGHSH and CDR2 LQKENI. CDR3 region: CASQAGGQLNEQFF. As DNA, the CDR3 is TGTGCCAGCCAAGCCGGCGGACAACTAAATGAGCAGTTCTTC.

CDR3 region: CASSWGNDLGLVTGELFF. Here the CDR3 DNA reads TGCGCCAGCAGCTGGGGAAACGACCTCGGACTAGTTACCGGGGAGCTGTTTTTT. The rearrangement uses TRBV5-1 and TRBJ2-2, with 7 bases that match TRBD2. Trimming took 3 bases from V and 5 from J; bases not matched to a gene: 16. The CDR3 extends over 18 amino acids. Germline V CDR1 and CDR2: SGHRS, YFSETQ.

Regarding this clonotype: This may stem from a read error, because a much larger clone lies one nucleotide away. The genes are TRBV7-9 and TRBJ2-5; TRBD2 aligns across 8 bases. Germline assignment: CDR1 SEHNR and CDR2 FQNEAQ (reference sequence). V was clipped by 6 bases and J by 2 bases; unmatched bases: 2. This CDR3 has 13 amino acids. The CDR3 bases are TGTGCCAGCAGGTCGGGGGGGCAAGAGACCCAGTACTTC. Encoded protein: CASRSGGQETQYF.

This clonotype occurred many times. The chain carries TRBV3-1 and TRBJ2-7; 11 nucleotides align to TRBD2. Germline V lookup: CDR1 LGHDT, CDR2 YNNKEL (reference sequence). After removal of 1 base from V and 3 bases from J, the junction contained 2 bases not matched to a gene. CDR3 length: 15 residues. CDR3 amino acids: CASSQGTSGSYEQYF. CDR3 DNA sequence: TGTGCCAGCAGCCAAGGAACTAGCGGGAGCTACGAGCAGTACTTC.

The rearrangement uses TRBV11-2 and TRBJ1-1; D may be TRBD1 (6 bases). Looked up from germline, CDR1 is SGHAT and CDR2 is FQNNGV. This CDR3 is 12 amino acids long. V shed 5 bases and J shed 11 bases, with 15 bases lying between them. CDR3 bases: TGTGCCAGCAGCCCACTGAGGGGGGAGGCTTTCTTT. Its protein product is CASSPLRGEAFF.

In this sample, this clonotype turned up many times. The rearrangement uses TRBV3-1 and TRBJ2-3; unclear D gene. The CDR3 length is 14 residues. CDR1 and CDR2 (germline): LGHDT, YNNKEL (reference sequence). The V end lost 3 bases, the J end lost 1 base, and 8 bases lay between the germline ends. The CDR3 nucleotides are TGTGCCAGCAGCCACGGAACGGGCACAGATACGCAGTATTTT. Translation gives CASSHGTGTDTQYF.

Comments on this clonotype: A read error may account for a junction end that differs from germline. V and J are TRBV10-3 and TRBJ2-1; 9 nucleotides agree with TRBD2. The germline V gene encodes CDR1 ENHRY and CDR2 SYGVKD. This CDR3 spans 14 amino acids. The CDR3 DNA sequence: TGTGCCACCAGTGGCTCTAGCGGGGTGTATGAGCAGTTATTC. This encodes CATSGSSGVYEQLF.

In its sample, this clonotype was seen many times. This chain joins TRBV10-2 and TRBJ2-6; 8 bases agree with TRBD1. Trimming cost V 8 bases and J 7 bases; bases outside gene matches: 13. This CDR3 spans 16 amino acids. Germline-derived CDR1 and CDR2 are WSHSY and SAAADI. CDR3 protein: CASSKGGGQGANVLTF. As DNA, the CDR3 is TGCGCCAGCTCCAAAGGGGGAGGACAGGGAGCCAACGTCCTGACTTTC.

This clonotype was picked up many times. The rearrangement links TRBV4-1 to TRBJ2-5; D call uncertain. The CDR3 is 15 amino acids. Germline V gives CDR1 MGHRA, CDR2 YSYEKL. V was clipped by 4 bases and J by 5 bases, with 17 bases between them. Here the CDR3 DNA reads TGCGCCAGCAGCCTCACCGCCACTTCCCGGGAGACCCAGTACTTC. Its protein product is CASSLTATSRETQYF.